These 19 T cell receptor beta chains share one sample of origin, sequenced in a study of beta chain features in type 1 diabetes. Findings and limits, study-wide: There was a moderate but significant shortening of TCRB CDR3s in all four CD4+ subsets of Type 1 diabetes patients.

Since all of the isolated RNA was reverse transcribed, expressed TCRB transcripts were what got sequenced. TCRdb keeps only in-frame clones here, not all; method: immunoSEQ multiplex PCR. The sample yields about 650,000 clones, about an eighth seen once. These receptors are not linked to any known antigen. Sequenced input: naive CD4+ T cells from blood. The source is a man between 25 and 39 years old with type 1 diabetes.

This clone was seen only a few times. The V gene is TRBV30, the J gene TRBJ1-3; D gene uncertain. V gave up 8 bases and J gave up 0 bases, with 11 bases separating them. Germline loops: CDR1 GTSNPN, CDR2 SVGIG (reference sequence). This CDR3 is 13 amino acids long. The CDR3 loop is CARALSSGNTIYF. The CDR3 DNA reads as TGTGCCCGGGCGTTATCCTCTGGAAACACCATATATTTT.

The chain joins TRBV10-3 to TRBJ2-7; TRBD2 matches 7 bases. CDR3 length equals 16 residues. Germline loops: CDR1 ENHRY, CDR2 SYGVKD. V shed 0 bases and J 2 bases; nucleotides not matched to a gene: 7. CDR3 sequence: CAISESPREETYEQYF. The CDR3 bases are TGTGCCATCAGTGAGTCGCCCCGGGAGGAAACCTACGAGCAGTACTTC.

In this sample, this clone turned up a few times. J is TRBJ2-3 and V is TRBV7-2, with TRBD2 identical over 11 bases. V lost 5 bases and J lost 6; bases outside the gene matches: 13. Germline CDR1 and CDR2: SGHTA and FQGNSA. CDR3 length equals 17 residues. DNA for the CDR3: TGTGCCAGCAGCCCACCGATTCTAGCGGGGGGCCGCGATACGCAGTATTTT. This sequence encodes CASSPPILAGGRDTQYF.

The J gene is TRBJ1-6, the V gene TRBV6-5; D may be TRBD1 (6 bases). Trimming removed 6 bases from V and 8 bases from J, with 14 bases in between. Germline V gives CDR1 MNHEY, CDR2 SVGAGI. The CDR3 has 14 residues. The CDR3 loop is CASRAGGADSPLHF. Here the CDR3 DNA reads TGTGCCAGCAGAGCTGGGGGCGCCGATTCACCCCTCCACTTT.

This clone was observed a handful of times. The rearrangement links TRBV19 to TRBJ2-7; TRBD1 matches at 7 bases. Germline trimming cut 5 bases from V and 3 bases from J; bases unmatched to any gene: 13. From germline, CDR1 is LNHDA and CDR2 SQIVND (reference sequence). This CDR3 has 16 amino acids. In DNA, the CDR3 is TGTGCCAGTAGTTTCCCGACCGGGACAGCGGACTACGAGCAGTACTTC. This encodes CASSFPTGTADYEQYF.

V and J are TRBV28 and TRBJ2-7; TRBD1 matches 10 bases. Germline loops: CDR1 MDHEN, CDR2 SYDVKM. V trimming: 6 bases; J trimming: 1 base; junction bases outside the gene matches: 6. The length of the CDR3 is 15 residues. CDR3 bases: TGTGCCAGCAGGGCCTCGGGACAGGGGTCCTACGAGCAGTACTTC. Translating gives CASRASGQGSYEQYF.

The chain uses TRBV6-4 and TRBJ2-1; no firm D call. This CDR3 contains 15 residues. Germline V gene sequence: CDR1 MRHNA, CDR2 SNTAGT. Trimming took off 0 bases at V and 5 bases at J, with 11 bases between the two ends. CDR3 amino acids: CASSDSKAAHNEQFF. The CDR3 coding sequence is TGTGCCAGCAGTGACTCGAAGGCGGCCCACAATGAGCAGTTCTTC.

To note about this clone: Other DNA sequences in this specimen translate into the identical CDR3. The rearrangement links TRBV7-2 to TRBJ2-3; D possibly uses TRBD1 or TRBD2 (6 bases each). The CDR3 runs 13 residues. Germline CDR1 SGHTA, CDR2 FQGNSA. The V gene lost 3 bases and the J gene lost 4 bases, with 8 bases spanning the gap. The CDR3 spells CASSLGGADTQYF. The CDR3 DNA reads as TGTGCCAGCAGCTTGGGGGGCGCAGATACGCAGTATTTT.

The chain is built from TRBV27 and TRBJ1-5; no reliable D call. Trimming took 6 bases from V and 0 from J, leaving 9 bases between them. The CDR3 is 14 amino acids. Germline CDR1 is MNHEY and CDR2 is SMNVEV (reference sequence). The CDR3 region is CASSPMSSNQPQHF. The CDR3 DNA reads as TGTGCCAGCAGCCCCATGAGTAGCAATCAGCCCCAGCATTTT.

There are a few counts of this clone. The CDR3 nucleotides are TGCAGCGTTGGTGTTGGCATCTCCTACGAGCAGTACTTC. It codes for CSVGVGISYEQYF. The chain links TRBV29-1 to TRBJ2-7, with no clear D. The V end was cut by 4 bases, the J end by 0 bases, with 10 bases between. The germline V gene encodes CDR1 SQVTM and CDR2 ANQGSEA. The CDR3 runs to 13 residues.

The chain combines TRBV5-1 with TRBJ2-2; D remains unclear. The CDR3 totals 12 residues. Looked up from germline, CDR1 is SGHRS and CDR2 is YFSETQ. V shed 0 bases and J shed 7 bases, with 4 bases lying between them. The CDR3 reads CASSLDVGELFF. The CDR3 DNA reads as TGCGCCAGCAGCTTGGACGTCGGGGAGCTGTTTTTT.

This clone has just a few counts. CDR3 sequence: CASSSSQVDEQFF. CDR3 bases: TGTGCCAGCAGCTCGTCACAGGTGGATGAGCAGTTCTTC. V is TRBV7-9 and J is TRBJ2-1; D is possibly TRBD1 (5 bases). V was clipped by 4 bases and J by 8 bases, with 12 bases between them. CDR3 size: 13 residues. Germline CDR1 is SEHNR and CDR2 is FQNEAQ (reference sequence).

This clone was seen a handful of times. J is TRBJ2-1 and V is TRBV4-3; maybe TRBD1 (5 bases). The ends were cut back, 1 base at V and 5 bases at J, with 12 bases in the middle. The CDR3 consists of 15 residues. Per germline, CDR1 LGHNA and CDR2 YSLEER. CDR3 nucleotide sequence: TGCGCCAGCAGCCAAGGAACCAGGGTGGACAATGAGCAGTTCTTC. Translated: CASSQGTRVDNEQFF.

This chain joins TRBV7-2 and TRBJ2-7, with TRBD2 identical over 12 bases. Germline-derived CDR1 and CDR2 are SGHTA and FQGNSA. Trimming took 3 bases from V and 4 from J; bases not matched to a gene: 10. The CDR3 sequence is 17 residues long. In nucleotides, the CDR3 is TGTGCCAGCAGCTTCGACGCCACTAGCGGGGGGCTTTACGAGCAGTACTTC. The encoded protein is CASSFDATSGGLYEQYF.

DNA of the CDR3: TGTGCCAGCAGTCCCTCGTGGGGCACAGATACGCAGTATTTT. This gives the protein CASSPSWGTDTQYF. The gene calls are TRBV6-5 and TRBJ2-3; D gene unclear. Germline assignment: CDR1 MNHEY and CDR2 SVGAGI. This CDR3 is built from 14 residues. Trimming stripped 5 bases from V and 1 base from J, with 10 bases between.

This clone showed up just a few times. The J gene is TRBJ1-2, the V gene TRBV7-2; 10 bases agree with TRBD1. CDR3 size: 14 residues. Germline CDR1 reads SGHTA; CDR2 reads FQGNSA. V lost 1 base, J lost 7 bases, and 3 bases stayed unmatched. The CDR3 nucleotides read TGTGCCAGCAGCTTAGGACAGGGGGCGACTGGCTACACCTTC. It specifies CASSLGQGATGYTF.

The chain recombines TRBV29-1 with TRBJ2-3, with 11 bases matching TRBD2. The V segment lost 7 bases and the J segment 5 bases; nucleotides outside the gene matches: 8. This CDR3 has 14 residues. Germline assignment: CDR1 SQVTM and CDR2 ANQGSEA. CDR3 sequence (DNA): TGCAGCGGGGCTGTAGCGGGGGGGCAAGATACGCAGTATTTT. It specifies CSGAVAGGQDTQYF.

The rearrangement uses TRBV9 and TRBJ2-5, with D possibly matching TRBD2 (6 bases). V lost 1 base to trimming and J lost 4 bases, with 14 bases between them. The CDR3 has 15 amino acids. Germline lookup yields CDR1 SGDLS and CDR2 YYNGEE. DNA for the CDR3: TGTGCCAGCAGCGTACGGGAGATAGGAGCAGAGACCCAGTACTTC. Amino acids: CASSVREIGAETQYF.

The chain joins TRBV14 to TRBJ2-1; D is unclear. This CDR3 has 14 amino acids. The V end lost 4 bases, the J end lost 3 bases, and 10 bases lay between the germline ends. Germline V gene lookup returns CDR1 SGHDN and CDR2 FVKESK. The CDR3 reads CASSLSTVYNEQFF. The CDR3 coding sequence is TGTGCCAGCAGCCTCTCGACGGTCTACAATGAGCAGTTCTTC.